This is a list of T cell receptor beta chains from one sample in a study of identical twins. TCRdb re-called the 5' RACE reads through MiXCR, storing one row per CDR3 protein. The sample lists 200,000 to 250,000 distinct CDR3 sequences, approximately 7.8% occurring once. The same data also contributed to another study, on yellow fever vaccine responses in identical twins.

The sample was CD8+ T cells sorted from blood. The receptors were gathered from a woman under 30 in good health. Both conserved end residues are trimmed from each CDR3.

>TRBJ2-1|TRBV24-1
ATSDWENEQF
>TRBJ2-3|TRBV4-1
ASGPLEYSTDTQY
>TRBJ2-7|TRBV12-3/TRBV12-4
ASSQDRGFYEQY
>TRBJ2-1|TRBV7-8
ASSQGGWTSGPPRTNEQF
>TRBJ1-4|TRBV7-7
ASSAAGHNATNEKLF
>TRBJ2-2|TRBV3-1
ASSPPDPTNTGELF
>TRBJ2-3|TRBV5-1
ASVFADTQY
>TRBJ2-1|TRBV4-1
ASSPTSLGGPYNEQF
>TRBJ2-7|TRBV4-1
ASSHGQGTYEQY
>TRBJ1-1|TRBV5-6
ASSLWGDSTEAF
>TRBJ1-1|TRBV7-9
ASSSPSGGQNTEAF
>TRBJ2-3|TRBV4-2
ASSQERGLAADTQY
>TRBJ2-2|TRBV7-9
ASSYPWGHTNTGELF
>TRBJ1-6|TRBV27
ASRLGQINSPLH
>TRBJ1-4|TRBV11-2
ASSLLGLINEKLF
>TRBJ2-7|TRBV5-6
ASSAWAKREGLPYEQY
>TRBJ2-2|TRBV12-3/TRBV12-4
ASTAGEGSNTGELF
>TRBJ2-4|TRBV9
ASSGRGAKNIQY
>TRBJ1-1|TRBV10-3
AISGQGSTEAF
>TRBJ2-7|TRBV27
ASSSPDYPYEQY
>TRBJ2-1|TRBV5-1
ASSWGLAGPTSNEQF
>TRBJ2-1|TRBV9
ASSVEGGYNEQF
>TRBJ1-2|TRBV27
ASSLWDSGLRGYT
>TRBJ2-5|TRBV12-3/TRBV12-4
ASSLETSSETQY
>TRBJ2-7|TRBV15
ATSRALGQRYEQY
>TRBJ1-5|TRBV28
ASSLGGSSNQPQH
>TRBJ1-5|TRBV9
ASSVARVEVQPQH
>TRBJ1-1|TRBV27
ASSVTAYTEAF
>TRBJ2-7|TRBV7-9
ASSPPSSDEQY